One and the same sample provided the 28 T cell receptor beta chains below, sequenced in a study of radiation and T cells in renal cell carcinoma. TCRdb keeps only in-frame clones here, not all; method: immunoSEQ multiplex PCR. Seen here are some 150,000 clones, approximately 87% observed once, and the top ten hold roughly 25%. As to time point: baseline pretreatment blood. Treatment defined: 15 Gy SBRT to primary tumor, nephrectomy 4 weeks later. Sequencing was performed on blood, taken from a patient whose treatment included radiotherapy and nephrectomy. The receptors shown here come from a woman in her 50s with renal cell carcinoma.

The V and J genes are TRBV10-1 and TRBJ1-2; D perhaps matches TRBD1 (5 bases). Trimming took off 0 bases at V and 8 bases at J, with 10 bases between the two ends. This CDR3 has 13 amino acids. Germline values: CDR1 WNHNN, CDR2 SYGVQD (reference sequence). CDR3 nucleotide sequence: TGCGCCAGCAGTGAGTCGCAGGGCTTCGGCTACACCTTC. The encoded protein is CASSESQGFGYTF.

The rearrangement uses TRBV5-6 and TRBJ1-5, with D perhaps matching TRBD1 (5 bases). The CDR3 spans 15 residues. The V end lost 4 bases, the J end lost 0 bases, and 11 bases lay between the germline ends. CDR1 is SGHDT and CDR2 is YYEEEE in the germline V gene. In DNA form, the CDR3 reads TGTGCCAGCAGCCGTGGAGGGGTTAGCAATCAGCCCCAGCATTTT. Translation gives CASSRGGVSNQPQHF.

The chain joins TRBV5-8 to TRBJ2-7, with 7 bases lining up with TRBD2. V gave up 6 bases and J gave up 7 bases; unmatched junction bases: 16. The CDR3 consists of 15 residues. CDR1 and CDR2 (germline): SGHTS, YDEGEE. The CDR3 here is CASTVNRDPGREQYF. The CDR3 DNA reads as TGTGCCAGCACCGTTAACCGGGACCCCGGGAGGGAGCAGTACTTC.

CDR3 protein: CASSNNPDRDSEGAFF. The CDR3 coding sequence is TGTGCCAGCAGCAATAATCCTGACCGGGACTCCGAGGGAGCTTTCTTT. This chain links TRBV6-6 with TRBJ1-1; D is perhaps TRBD1 (5 bases). Germline CDR1 MNHNY, CDR2 SVGAGI (reference sequence). The germline V and J ends were trimmed by 6 bases and 10 bases, with 27 bases remaining between them. The CDR3 runs to 16 residues.

The chain recombines TRBV29-1 with TRBJ2-5; 8 nucleotides agree with TRBD2. The J call is doubtful: the DNA matches TRBJ2-7 better. The CDR3 runs 15 residues. The germline CDR1 and CDR2 sequences are SQVTM and ANQGSEA. The CDR3 DNA reads as TGCAGCGTTGAACTGTGGCGGGGGGAGGACTACGAGCAGTACTTC. Protein: CSVELWRGEDYEQYF.

V is TRBV6-1 and J is TRBJ1-3; D unclear. The CDR3 is made up of 13 amino acids. CDR1 is MNHNS and CDR2 is SASEGT in the germline V gene. V lost 9 bases to trimming and J lost 0 bases, with 9 bases between them. The CDR3 sequence: CASQEISGNTIYF. The CDR3 DNA is TGTGCCAGTCAGGAGATCTCTGGAAACACCATATATTTT.

The chain couples TRBV7-9 to TRBJ2-7; D possibly corresponds to TRBD1 (6 bases). Germline V gives CDR1 SEHNR, CDR2 FQNEAQ (reference sequence). The CDR3 covers 14 residues. V was cut by 2 bases and J by 2 bases, with 10 bases left in between. In DNA, the CDR3 is TGTGCCAGCAGCTTATTAGGACAGACCTACGAGCAGTACTTC. This translates into CASSLLGQTYEQYF.

The chain recombines TRBV7-2 with TRBJ2-2; TRBD2 matches 9 bases. CDR1 and CDR2 (germline): SGHTA, FQGNSA. V lost 1 base to trimming and J lost 1 base; unmatched junction nucleotides: 1. The CDR3 totals 16 residues. The CDR3 nucleotides are TGTGCCAGCAGCTTAGTAGCGGGAGAGAACACCGGGGAGCTGTTTTTT. Translation: CASSLVAGENTGELFF.

The chain uses TRBV5-1 and TRBJ2-7; 11 nucleotides match TRBD2. This CDR3 spans 14 amino acids. The V gene's germline CDR1 is SGHRS and CDR2 YFSETQ. V trimming: 3 bases; J trimming: 7 bases; junction bases outside the gene matches: 6. This chain's CDR3 is CASSWLAGGSEQYF. CDR3 nucleotide sequence: TGCGCCAGCAGCTGGTTAGCGGGAGGGAGTGAGCAGTACTTC.

The sample holds one count of this clone. The chain uses TRBV9 and TRBJ1-1; D call uncertain. The CDR3 extends over 15 amino acids. The ends were cut back, 3 bases at V and 1 base at J, with 13 bases in the middle. The germline V gene has CDR1 SGDLS and CDR2 YYNGEE. CDR3 nucleotides: TGTGCCAGCAGCGCGTCGGTACGGACGAACACTGAAGCTTTCTTT. It is translated as CASSASVRTNTEAFF.

The gene calls are TRBV6-6 and TRBJ2-4; D remains unclear. This CDR3 is 15 amino acids long. Looked up from germline, CDR1 is MNHNY and CDR2 is SVGAGI (reference sequence). Trimming left V 6 bases short and J 6 bases short, with 18 bases between. CDR3 in DNA: TGTGCCAGCAGCCCGGCGACGGTCCCGGGAAACATTCAGTACTTC. It translates to CASSPATVPGNIQYF.

The chain is built from TRBV5-1 and TRBJ1-5; the D gene is possibly TRBD1 (6 bases). The germline CDR1 and CDR2 sequences are SGHRS and YFSETQ. V lost 4 bases and J 5 bases, leaving 16 bases between the germline ends. The CDR3 has 15 residues. CDR3: CASSPEGGRDQPQHF. As DNA, the CDR3 is TGCGCCAGCAGCCCGGAGGGGGGGAGGGATCAGCCCCAGCATTTT. Full variable domain (rest looked up from reference TRBV5-1 and TRBJ1-5): KAGVTQTPRYLIKTRGQQVTLSCSPISGHRSVSWYQQTPGQGLQFLFEYFSETQRNKGNFPGRFSGRQFSNSRSEMNVSTLELGDSALYLCASSPEGGRDQPQHFGDGTRLSIL.

The chain links TRBV2 to TRBJ1-5, with a weak D call TRBD1 (6 bases). Germline V gives CDR1 SNHLY, CDR2 FYNNEI. The CDR3 extends over 16 amino acids. Trimming took off 5 bases at V and 6 bases at J, with 20 bases between the two ends. The CDR3 DNA follows: TGTGCCAGCAGTCAAACCCTTGGGGGGGGCGGTCAGCCCCAGCATTTT. Amino acids: CASSQTLGGGGQPQHF.

V usage is TRBV10-2 and J usage is TRBJ2-5, with 10 bases fitting TRBD2. The ends lost 4 bases at V and 5 bases at J; junction bases unmatched: 4. Germline V gene sequence: CDR1 WSHSY, CDR2 SAAADI. The CDR3 is 14 residues long. The CDR3 region has the DNA TGCGCCAGCAGTGTTAGCGGGAGGCGGGAGACCCAGTACTTC. Its translation: CASSVSGRRETQYF.

This clone appeared a single time. The chain carries TRBV11-2 and TRBJ2-1; D is unresolved. CDR3 length: 13 residues. Germline lookup yields CDR1 SGHAT and CDR2 FQNNGV. Trimming removed 4 bases from V and 6 bases from J, with 10 bases in between. The CDR3 bases are TGTGCCAGCAGCTCACGCTGGGGCAATGAGCAGTTCTTC. Encoded protein: CASSSRWGNEQFF.

This clone was seen a single time. The rearrangement uses TRBV11-3 and TRBJ2-2, with 9 bases aligning to TRBD1. There are 13 residues in the CDR3. With 9 bases clipped from V and 6 bases from J, the junction kept 5 bases outside the gene matches. The germline CDR1 and CDR2 sequences are SGHNT and YENEEA. The CDR3 spells CASKQGAAGELFF. The CDR3 coding sequence is TGTGCCAGTAAACAGGGGGCAGCCGGGGAGCTGTTTTTT.

The chain links TRBV5-1 to TRBJ2-1; TRBD1 matches at 7 bases. Per germline, CDR1 SGHRS and CDR2 YFSETQ. The CDR3 sequence is 14 residues long. V lost 4 bases to trimming and J lost 3 bases; unmatched junction nucleotides: 4. CDR3 region: CASSPGTDYNEQFF. The CDR3 DNA sequence: TGCGCCAGCAGCCCCGGGACAGACTACAATGAGCAGTTCTTC.

This rearrangement joins TRBV14 to TRBJ1-6; D may be TRBD1 (5 bases). Between the trimmed V and J ends, which lost 2 bases and 7 bases, there was a span of 12 bases. CDR3 length equals 15 residues. Germline V CDR1 and CDR2: SGHDN, FVKESK. CDR3 bases: TGTGCCAGCAGCCAACCTGGGGGTCGGAATTCACCCCTCCACTTT. Protein: CASSQPGGRNSPLHF.

The chain combines TRBV7-8 with TRBJ2-7, with D possibly being TRBD2 (7 bases). V lost 4 bases, J lost 0 bases, and 13 bases lay in between. Germline CDR1 is SGHVS and CDR2 is FQNEAQ. The CDR3 has 15 residues. The CDR3 DNA follows: TGTGCCAGCAGCTACTTGGGGGGGGCCTCCTACGAGCAGTACTTC. The encoded protein is CASSYLGGASYEQYF.

V usage is TRBV5-3 and J usage is TRBJ2-5; 10 nucleotides line up with TRBD1. TRBV5-3 is identified as an open reading frame with a role that is uncertain. The V segment lost 4 bases and the J segment 6 bases; nucleotides outside the gene matches: 6. The CDR3 covers 14 residues. CDR3 residues: CARSRQGARKTQYF. The CDR3 region has the DNA TGTGCCAGAAGCCGACAGGGGGCTAGGAAGACCCAGTACTTC.

The table lists this clone with a few counts. V is TRBV11-3 and J is TRBJ2-2; 8 bases match TRBD1. The CDR3 is made up of 16 amino acids. V shed 5 bases, J shed 7 bases, and the junction held 12 bases outside the gene matches. Germline V CDR1 and CDR2: SGHNT, YENEEA. CDR3 coding DNA: TGTGCCAGCAGCCCCCGCTGGACAGGGCGGGGCGGGGAGCTGTTTTTT. This sequence encodes CASSPRWTGRGGELFF. Drawing the rest from reference TRBV11-3 and TRBJ2-2, the complete variable domain is EAGVVQSPRYKIIEKKQPVAFWCNPISGHNTLYWYLQNLGQGPELLIRYENEEAVDDSQLPKDRFSAERLKGVDSTLKIQPAELGDSAVYLCASSPRWTGRGGELFFGEGSRLTVL.

This clone was seen only a few times. The chain links TRBV7-6 to TRBJ2-3; D uncertain. This CDR3 spans 17 amino acids. Looked up from germline, CDR1 is SGHVS and CDR2 is FNYEAQ. V shed 5 bases and J shed 1 base, with 19 bases lying between them. CDR3 nucleotides: TGTGCCAGCAGCCGTACCGAGACACGGCCTGGCACAGATACGCAGTATTTT. As protein: CASSRTETRPGTDTQYF.

This clone was recorded once. The chain joins TRBV9 to TRBJ2-5; the match to TRBD1 covers 10 bases. Germline V CDR1 and CDR2: SGDLS, YYNGEE. The trim removed 3 bases at V and 5 bases at J, leaving 4 bases unmatched. This CDR3 spans 14 amino acids. CDR3 amino acids: CASSETGGGETQYF. CDR3 DNA sequence: TGTGCCAGCAGCGAGACAGGGGGCGGGGAGACCCAGTACTTC.

This clone was counted a few times. In DNA, the CDR3 is TGTGCCAGCAGCAAAGCCCTGGGGGAGCATAACAATGAGCAGTTCTTC. This encodes CASSKALGEHNNEQFF. The chain carries TRBV21-1 and TRBJ2-1. TRBV21-1 is classified as a pseudogene. The CDR3 has 16 amino acids.

The genes are TRBV2 and TRBJ2-2, with D tentatively TRBD1 (5 bases). Germline V gene sequence: CDR1 SNHLY, CDR2 FYNNEI. V lost 7 bases and J lost 1, with 10 bases in between. The CDR3 has 14 residues. CDR3 sequence (DNA): TGTGCCAGCATTAGAGACAGGAACACCGGGGAGCTGTTTTTT. This sequence encodes CASIRDRNTGELFF.

This clone turned up a few times. The chain links TRBV19 to TRBJ2-4; no clear D. Germline loops: CDR1 LNHDA, CDR2 SQIVND (reference sequence). The CDR3 runs to 15 residues. V lost 2 bases and J 7 bases, leaving 15 bases between the germline ends. The CDR3 reads CASSISPSDTNIQYF. Written as DNA, the CDR3 is TGTGCCAGTAGTATATCGCCTAGTGATACGAACATTCAGTACTTC.

The genes are TRBV7-2 and TRBJ2-5; D is ambiguous. CDR1 SGHTA and CDR2 FQGNSA come from the germline V gene. The CDR3 is 13 residues long. Trimming left V 2 bases short and J 4 bases short, with 8 bases between. CDR3 nucleotide sequence: TGTGCCAGCAGCTTATTGGTAGTAGAGACCCAGTACTTC. Amino acids: CASSLLVVETQYF.

The chain is built from TRBV29-1 and TRBJ1-2, with 11 bases fitting TRBD1. V lost 7 bases and J lost 8; bases outside the gene matches: 3. Germline values: CDR1 SQVTM, CDR2 ANQGSEA. The CDR3 runs 11 residues. CDR3 amino acids: CSDGTGGGYTF. In DNA form, the CDR3 reads TGCAGCGACGGGACAGGGGGAGGCTACACCTTC.